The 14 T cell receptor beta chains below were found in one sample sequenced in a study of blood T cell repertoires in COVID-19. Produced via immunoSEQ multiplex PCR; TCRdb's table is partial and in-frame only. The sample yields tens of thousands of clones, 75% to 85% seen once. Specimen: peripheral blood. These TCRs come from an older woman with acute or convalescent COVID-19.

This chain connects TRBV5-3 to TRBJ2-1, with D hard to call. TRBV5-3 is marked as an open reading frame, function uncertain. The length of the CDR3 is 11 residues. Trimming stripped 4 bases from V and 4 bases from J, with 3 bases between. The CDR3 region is CARSLYNEQFF. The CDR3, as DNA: TGTGCCAGAAGCCTTTACAATGAGCAGTTCTTC.

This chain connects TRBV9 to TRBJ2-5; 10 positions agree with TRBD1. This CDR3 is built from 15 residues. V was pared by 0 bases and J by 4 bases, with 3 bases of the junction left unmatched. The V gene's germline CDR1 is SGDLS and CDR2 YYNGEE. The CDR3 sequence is CASSVGDRGIETQYF. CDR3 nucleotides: TGTGCCAGCAGCGTAGGGGACAGGGGAATAGAGACCCAGTACTTC.

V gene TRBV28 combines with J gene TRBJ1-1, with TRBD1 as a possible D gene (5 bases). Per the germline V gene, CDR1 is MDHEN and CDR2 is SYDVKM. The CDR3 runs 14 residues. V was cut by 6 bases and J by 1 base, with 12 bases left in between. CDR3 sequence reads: CASRDHGGNTEAFF. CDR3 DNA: TGTGCCAGCAGAGATCACGGGGGGAACACTGAAGCTTTCTTT.

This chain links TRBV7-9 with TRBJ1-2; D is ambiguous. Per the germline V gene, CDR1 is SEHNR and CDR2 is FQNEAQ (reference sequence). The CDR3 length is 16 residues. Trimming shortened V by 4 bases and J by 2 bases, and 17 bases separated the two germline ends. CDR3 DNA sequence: TGTGCCAGCAGCTCGCAAGGCGGGGTAGGGAACTATGGCTACACCTTC. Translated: CASSSQGGVGNYGYTF. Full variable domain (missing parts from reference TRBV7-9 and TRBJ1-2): DTGVSQNPRHKITKRGQNVTFRCDPISEHNRLYWYRQTLGQGPEFLTYFQNEAQLEKSRLLSDRFSAERPKGSFSTLEIQRTEQGDSAMYLCASSSQGGVGNYGYTFGSGTRLTVV.

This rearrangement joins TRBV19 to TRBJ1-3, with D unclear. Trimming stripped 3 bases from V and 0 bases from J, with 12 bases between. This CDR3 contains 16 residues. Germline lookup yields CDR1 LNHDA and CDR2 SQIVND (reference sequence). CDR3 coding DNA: TGTGCCAGTAGTATTCCCGGGATCAACTCTGGAAACACCATATATTTT. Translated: CASSIPGINSGNTIYF.

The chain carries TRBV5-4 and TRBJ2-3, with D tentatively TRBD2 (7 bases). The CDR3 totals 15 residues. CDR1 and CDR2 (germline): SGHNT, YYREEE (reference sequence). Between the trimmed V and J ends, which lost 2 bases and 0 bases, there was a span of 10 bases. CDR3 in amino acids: CASSLGGASTDTQYF. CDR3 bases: TGTGCCAGCAGCTTAGGGGGGGCCAGCACAGATACGCAGTATTTT.

The CDR3: CASSLKERIQPQHF. Written as DNA, the CDR3 is TGTGCCAGCAGTTTAAAGGAGCGGATTCAGCCCCAGCATTTT. This sequence joins TRBV28 and TRBJ1-5; D unclear. The V end lost 2 bases, the J end lost 6 bases, and 11 bases lay between the germline ends. Germline V gives CDR1 MDHEN, CDR2 SYDVKM. This CDR3 is built from 14 residues.

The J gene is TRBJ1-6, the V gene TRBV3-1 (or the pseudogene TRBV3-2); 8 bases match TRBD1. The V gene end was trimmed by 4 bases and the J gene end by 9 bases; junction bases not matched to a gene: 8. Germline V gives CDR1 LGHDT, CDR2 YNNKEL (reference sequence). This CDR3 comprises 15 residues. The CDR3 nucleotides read TGTGCCAGCAGCCCCTGGGACAGGAGAAGTTCACCCCTCCACTTT. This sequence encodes CASSPWDRRSSPLHF.

The CDR3 loop reads CASIVGPGGPDTQYF. DNA for the CDR3: TGTGCCAGCATAGTTGGCCCCGGGGGACCAGATACGCAGTATTTT. V is TRBV6-5 and J is TRBJ2-3; D possibly corresponds to TRBD2 (6 bases). CDR1 and CDR2 (germline): MNHEY, SVGAGI. V was clipped by 7 bases and J by 4 bases, with 18 bases between them. The CDR3 covers 15 residues.

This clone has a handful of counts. The CDR3 DNA reads as TGTGCCAGCAGCTTATACCAGGGTGAGAACACCGGGGAGCTGTTTTTT. Amino acids: CASSLYQGENTGELFF. The chain combines TRBV7-6 with TRBJ2-2, with a tentative D call TRBD1 (5 bases). Trimming shortened V by 2 bases and J by 1 base, and 11 bases separated the two germline ends. Germline V CDR1 and CDR2: SGHVS, FNYEAQ. This CDR3 has 16 amino acids.

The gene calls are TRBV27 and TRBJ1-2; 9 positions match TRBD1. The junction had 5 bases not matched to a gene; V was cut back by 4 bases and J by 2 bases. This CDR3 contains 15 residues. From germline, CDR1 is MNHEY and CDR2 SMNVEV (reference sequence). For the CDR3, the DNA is TGTGCCAGCAGTTCCTACGGACAGGGGAACTATGGCTACACCTTC. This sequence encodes CASSSYGQGNYGYTF.

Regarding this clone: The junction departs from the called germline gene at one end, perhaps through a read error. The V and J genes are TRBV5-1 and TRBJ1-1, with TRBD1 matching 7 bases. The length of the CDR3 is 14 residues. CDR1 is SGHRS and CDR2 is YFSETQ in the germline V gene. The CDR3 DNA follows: TGCGCCAGCAGCCCTAGGACAGGAAACACTAAAGCTTTCTTT. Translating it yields CASSPRTGNTKAFF.

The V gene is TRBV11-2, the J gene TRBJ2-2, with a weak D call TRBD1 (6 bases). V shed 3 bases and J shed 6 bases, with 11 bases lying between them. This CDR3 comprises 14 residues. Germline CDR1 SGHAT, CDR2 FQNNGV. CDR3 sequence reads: CASSFTGPAGELFF. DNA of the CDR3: TGTGCCAGCAGCTTTACAGGGCCGGCCGGGGAGCTGTTTTTT.

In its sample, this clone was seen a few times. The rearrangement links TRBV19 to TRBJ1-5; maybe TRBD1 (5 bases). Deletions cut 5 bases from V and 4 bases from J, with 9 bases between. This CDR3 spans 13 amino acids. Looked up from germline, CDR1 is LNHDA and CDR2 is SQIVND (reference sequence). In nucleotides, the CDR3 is TGTGCCAGTAGTTCACAGGTTAATCAGCCCCAGCATTTT. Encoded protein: CASSSQVNQPQHF.